A selection of T cell receptor beta chains follows, all from one sample in a study of CD8 T cells in ankylosing spondylitis. TCRdb analysed the 5' RACE reads with MiXCR anew, one entry per CDR3 protein. This sample has over 200,000 distinct CDR3 sequences, with around 18% found just once. The specimen sequenced was blood, either unsorted or a sorted T cell fraction (not recorded which). Receptor source: a male donor with ankylosing spondylitis. Each CDR3 is given with its conserved first and last residue. The D gene is left open where the match is weak. Size values are once, few and many counts, or a class for expanded clones, and some rows have none.

D gene	CDR3 length	clone size	V gene	J gene	CDR3 DNA	CDR3 protein
-	18	-	TRBV5-1	TRBJ2-5	TGCGCCAGCAGCTTATTCCAGGGGCCCCTTGAAAACCGAGAGACCCAGTACTTC	CASSLFQGPLENRETQYF
-	13	-	TRBV7-3	TRBJ1-3	TGTGCCAGCAGCCCCTTAAGTGGAAACACCATATATTTT	CASSPLSGNTIYF
-	14	-	TRBV5-1	TRBJ1-4	TGCGCCAGCAGCTCGGGACGGATCGAAGAAAAACTGTTTTTT	CASSSGRIEEKLFF
-	13	-	TRBV11-2	TRBJ2-7	TGTGCCAGCAGCTTAGGAGTGCTGCGAGAACAGTACTTC	CASSLGVLREQYF
-	15	-	TRBV21-1	TRBJ1-6	TGTGCCAGCAGCAAAGCGCTTCCTTGCTCGCCACCCCTCCACTTT	CASSKALPCSPPLHF
-	14	few	TRBV6-5	TRBJ2-5	TGTGCCAGCAGTTACTACCCGGGGCAAGAGACCCAGTACTTC	CASSYYPGQETQYF
-	15	few	TRBV7-9	TRBJ1-2	TGTGCCAGCAGCTCCCCCGGACAAACCGGGGATGGCTACACCTTC	CASSSPGQTGDGYTF
-	13	-	TRBV30	TRBJ1-2	TGTGCCTGGAGTAAGGACCACAACTATGGCTACACCTTC	CAWSKDHNYGYTF
-	15	few	TRBV2	TRBJ1-5	TGTGCCAGCAGTGAGTCGAAGGGTAGCAATCAGCCCCAGCATTTT	CASSESKGSNQPQHF
-	13	-	TRBV7-9	TRBJ2-7	TGTGCCAGCAGCCGCTTTGTGGACTACGAGCAGTACTTC	CASSRFVDYEQYF
TRBD1	16	few	TRBV4-3	TRBJ2-7	TGCGCCAGCAGCCAAGTTCTCACAGGGGGCGAAGGCGAGCAGTACTTC	CASSQVLTGGEGEQYF
-	14	many	TRBV12-3/TRBV12-4	TRBJ2-1	TGTGCCAGCAGTTGGGACCTAGGAGACAATGAGCAGTTCTTC	CASSWDLGDNEQFF
-	17	few	TRBV28	TRBJ2-7	TGTGCCAGCAGTTTTGGTGGAGTTGGAACGTGGACATACGAGCAGTACTTC	CASSFGGVGTWTYEQYF
TRBD2	15	-	TRBV11-1	TRBJ2-5	TGTGCCAGCAGCTTCCTAGCGGGGGATCAAGAGACCCAGTACTTC	CASSFLAGDQETQYF
-	13	-	TRBV7-9	TRBJ2-1	TGTGCCAGCAGCCCTAGCGTAGACAATGAGCAGTTCTTC	CASSPSVDNEQFF
-	14	many	TRBV6-5	TRBJ2-7	TGTGCCAGCAGTTACGGCGTCGGAGCCTACGAGCAGTACTTC	CASSYGVGAYEQYF
-	14	few	TRBV5-1	TRBJ1-4	TGCGCCAGCAGCTTTCGGGGGGATAATGAAAAACTGTTTTTT	CASSFRGDNEKLFF
TRBD2	15	many	TRBV5-6	TRBJ2-1	TGTGCCAGCACTCCCGGGGTAGCGGGAGGGAATGAGCAGTTCTTC	CASTPGVAGGNEQFF
-	15	few	TRBV6-1	TRBJ2-3	TGTGCCAGCAGTGAAAGAGATGGCAGCACAGATACGCAGTATTTT	CASSERDGSTDTQYF
-	10	many	TRBV12-3/TRBV12-4	TRBJ2-1	TGTGCCAGCAGTTTGTATGAGCAGTTCTTC	CASSLYEQFF
-	14	few	TRBV27	TRBJ2-1	TGTGCCAGCAGTTTGTCCCAGGGAGACAATGAGCAGTTCTTC	CASSLSQGDNEQFF
-	15	few	TRBV14	TRBJ2-7	TGTGCCAGCAGCCTATCCTCCGGGTTCGCCTACGAGCAGTACTTC	CASSLSSGFAYEQYF
-	14	few	TRBV5-1	TRBJ2-7	TGCGCCAGCAGCTCTCAGGGACCCTCCTACGAGCAGTACTTC	CASSSQGPSYEQYF
-	11	-	TRBV28	TRBJ2-7	TGTGCCAGCAGGGTGGACTACGAGCAGTACTTC	CASRVDYEQYF
TRBD2	17	-	TRBV5-1	TRBJ2-5	TGCGCCAGCAGCTTTACTAGCGGGAGAGAAGCTCAAGAGACCCAGTACTTC	CASSFTSGREAQETQYF
TRBD1	13	few	TRBV27	TRBJ2-3	TGTGCCAGCAGTCCAACAGGGGGCCATACGCAGTATTTT	CASSPTGGHTQYF
TRBD1	17	-	TRBV4-3	TRBJ1-2	TGCGCCAGCAGCCAAGAACACGGGACAGGGAGAATCTATGGCTTCACCTTC	CASSQEHGTGRIYGFTF
-	18	few	TRBV5-1	TRBJ2-1	TGCGCCAGCAGCCCATCGGCAGTAGCTCGGTACCCCTACAATGAGCAGTTCTTC	CASSPSAVARYPYNEQFF
TRBD1	13	-	TRBV27	TRBJ1-1	TGTGCCAGCAGTTTAAACGACAGGGCTGAAGCTTTCTTT	CASSLNDRAEAFF
-	14	-	TRBV7-9	TRBJ1-1	TGTGCCAGCAGCACCCAGACAGGGAACACTGAAGCTTTCTTT	CASSTQTGNTEAFF
-	15	-	TRBV6-6	TRBJ2-7	TGTGCCAGCAGTTACTCTTTAGCGGAAAAATACGAGCAGTACTTC	CASSYSLAEKYEQYF
-	15	-	TRBV9	TRBJ1-1	TGTGCCAGCAGCGTAGTAAGGGGGTTGAACACTGAAGCTTTCTTT	CASSVVRGLNTEAFF
TRBD2	17	few	TRBV29-1	TRBJ2-7	TGCAGCGTCTACTTAACTGGACTAGCGGGAGTTAGGTACGAGCAGTACTTC	CSVYLTGLAGVRYEQYF
TRBD1	15	-	TRBV11-2	TRBJ2-5	TGTGCCAGCAGCTTAGCAGCGCCCAGGGGGGAGACCCAGTACTTC	CASSLAAPRGETQYF
-	15	few	TRBV9	TRBJ2-5	TGTGCCAGCAGCGAAGGGACAACCCCACAAGAGACCCAGTACTTC	CASSEGTTPQETQYF
TRBD1	15	-	TRBV27	TRBJ2-5	TGTGCCAGCAGTTTAGAACAGGGGTCATGGGAGACCCAGTACTTC	CASSLEQGSWETQYF
-	15	-	TRBV7-6	TRBJ2-2	TGTGCCAGCAGCTTAGGGGACTTACGCACCGGGGAGCTGTTTTTT	CASSLGDLRTGELFF
TRBD2	16	few	TRBV3-1	TRBJ2-3	TGTGCCAGCAGCTACATACTAGCGGGGGGCACAGATACGCAGTATTTT	CASSYILAGGTDTQYF
-	15	few	TRBV4-2	TRBJ1-2	TGTGCCAGCAGCCAAGATGAGAACAGGGACTATGGCTACACCTTC	CASSQDENRDYGYTF
-	14	-	TRBV5-6	TRBJ2-1	TGTGCCAGCAGCCCCCGGACAAAGCTCAATGAGCAGTTCTTC	CASSPRTKLNEQFF
TRBD2	15	-	TRBV11-2	TRBJ2-7	TGTGCCAGCAGCTTCGACAGCTGGGGGGGGAACGAGCAGTACTTC	CASSFDSWGGNEQYF
TRBD1	14	many	TRBV29-1	TRBJ1-2	TGCAGCGTTGAAGAGCCAGGGGGATACTATGGCTACACCTTC	CSVEEPGGYYGYTF
-	15	few	TRBV5-1	TRBJ2-1	TGCGCCAGCAGCTTGGAGACGGGGACATACAATGAGCAGTTCTTC	CASSLETGTYNEQFF
-	18	-	TRBV6-1	TRBJ2-1	TGTGCCAGCAGTGAACTCCCTGGGGGGCTGAGCTCCTACAATGAGCAGTTCTTC	CASSELPGGLSSYNEQFF
TRBD1	19	-	TRBV4-3	TRBJ1-6	TGCGCCAGCAGCCAACACATACAGACAGGGGCAACCTATAATTCACCCCTCCACTTT	CASSQHIQTGATYNSPLHF
-	14	-	TRBV15	TRBJ2-7	TGTGCCACCAGCAGAGATTCGGGGGCAAGCGAGCAGTACTTC	CATSRDSGASEQYF
TRBD1	16	-	TRBV4-2	TRBJ2-1	TGTGCCAGCAGCCAGGCAGGACAGGGGGCGCGAAATGAGCAGTTCTTC	CASSQAGQGARNEQFF
-	15	-	TRBV7-9	TRBJ1-5	TGTGCCAGCAGCCTCGGGACCAATAGCAATCAGCCCCAGCATTTT	CASSLGTNSNQPQHF
TRBD1	15	many	TRBV24-1	TRBJ2-1	TGTGCCACCAGTGATACACGGACAGGGGATAATGAGCAGTTCTTC	CATSDTRTGDNEQFF
-	15	few	TRBV12-3/TRBV12-4	TRBJ2-2	TGTGCCAGCAGCCCCGAAGGGTTCTTGTCCGGGGAGCTGTTTTTT	CASSPEGFLSGELFF
-	13	few	TRBV5-1	TRBJ1-1	TGCGCCAGCAGCTTGGGGAGGGGTTCTGAAGCTTTCTTT	CASSLGRGSEAFF
TRBD1	15	-	TRBV3-1	TRBJ2-5	TGTGCCAGCAGCCAACAGGGGGCATATATGGAGACCCAGTACTTC	CASSQQGAYMETQYF
-	12	-	TRBV4-1	TRBJ2-7	TGCGCCAGCAGCCATACCTCCCTCGAGCAGTACTTC	CASSHTSLEQYF
TRBD2	17	-	TRBV7-9	TRBJ2-5	TGTGCCAGCAGCTTATTCTCTAGCGGGGGAGCCCTGGAGACCCAGTACTTC	CASSLFSSGGALETQYF
-	18	few	TRBV20-1	TRBJ2-3	TGCAGTGCTAGAGATCTGGCAAGTCACTCCATTGACAGCGATACGCAGTATTTT	CSARDLASHSIDSDTQYF
-	14	-	TRBV2	TRBJ1-4	TGTGCCAGCAGTGAAGTGGCGTTCGGGGAAAAACTGTTTTTT	CASSEVAFGEKLFF
-	13	-	TRBV5-1	TRBJ2-7	TGCGCCAGCAGCCAATCATCTAGCTACGAGCAGTACTTC	CASSQSSSYEQYF